This record concerns one TCR beta chain sequence. Its antigen remains unknown. The data are from a study of blood T cells in healthy people across ages. Across the study: Per every two T cells, about one barcoded beta molecule was captured by template switching. Findings and limits, study-wide: Roughly linearly, TCR beta diversity per million T cells fell as age increased. A strong correlation between TCR beta diversity and naive T cell percentage was seen.

Using a J-beta primer mix together with a sample-barcoded 5' primer, a second PCR was run for roughly 6 to 12 cycles. Through a template-switch adaptor with 12 random nucleotides, each cDNA molecule received a tag. TCRdb fed the 5' RACE reads into MiXCR, producing one record per CDR3 protein. Of 1.5 million to 2 million distinct CDR3 sequences in the sample, over 25% were seen once. This CDR3 is 16 amino acids long. With V trimmed by 5 bases and J by 4 bases, 10 bases remained unmatched. Sequencing input: blood. The TCR originated in a woman aged 25 to 39 in good health. The V call is TRBV12-3 or TRBV12-4, the J call TRBJ2-3; 9 nucleotides match TRBD2. CDR3 sequence reads: CASSPKTSGRADTQYF. In DNA form, the CDR3 reads TGTGCCAGCAGTCCCAAGACTAGCGGAAGAGCAGATACGCAGTATTTT.